The rows below give T cell receptor beta chains drawn from one sample of a study of PD-1 blockade in classical Hodgkin lymphoma. Using immunoSEQ multiplex PCR, the repertoire was profiled, and TCRdb retains in-frame clones only, with some absent. The data contain roughly 30,000 clones, about 80% of them singletons. The starting material was CD4+ T cells from blood, obtained before the fourth cycle of nivolumab. The receptors stem from a human donor with classical Hodgkin lymphoma. The CDR3 runs from the conserved cysteine through the conserved F or W. D genes are given only for firm matches. Expanded clones get a size class; other rows say once, few or many, or leave the size out.

j_call | clone_size | v_call | d_call | cdr3_aa | cdr3_nt
TRBJ2-7 | NA | TRBV18 | NA | CASSPPIPHAYEQYF | TGTGCCAGCTCACCACCGATACCCCATGCCTACGAGCAGTACTTC
TRBJ1-2 | NA | TRBV10-3 | NA | CAISEVWDRDNYGYTF | TGTGCCATCAGTGAGGTCTGGGACCGTGATAACTATGGCTACACCTTC
TRBJ2-5 | once | TRBV4-1 | TRBD1 | CASSQAYRGGQETQYF | TGCGCCAGCAGCCAAGCCTACAGGGGCGGGCAAGAGACCCAGTACTTC
TRBJ1-5 | NA | TRBV4-1 | TRBD1 | CASSQPGQGAGNQPQHF | TGCGCCAGCAGCCAACCGGGACAGGGGGCTGGGAATCAGCCCCAGCATTTT
TRBJ2-5 | NA | TRBV11-2 | NA | CASSLGGVLVQETQYF | TGTGCCAGCAGCTTAGGGGGGGTGTTAGTCCAAGAGACCCAGTACTTC
TRBJ1-3 | once | TRBV20-1 | NA | CSGETGNTIYF | TGCAGCGGAGAAACTGGAAACACCATATATTTT
TRBJ1-3 | NA | TRBV2 | TRBD1 | CASTPDRAGNTIYF | TGTGCCAGCACCCCGGACAGGGCTGGAAACACCATATATTTT
TRBJ2-7 | NA | TRBV14 | TRBD2 | CASSQDWGGEYF | TGTGCCAGCAGCCAAGATTGGGGGGGGGAGTACTTC
TRBJ2-3 | NA | TRBV5-1 | NA | CASSLTFTDTQYF | TGCGCCAGCAGCTTGACCTTCACAGATACGCAGTATTTT
TRBJ2-7 | NA | TRBV6-5 | NA | CASRKGNEQYF | TGTGCCAGCAGGAAAGGGAACGAGCAGTACTTC
TRBJ2-3 | NA | TRBV7-8 | NA | CASSTRDITVRRYF | TGTGCCAGCAGCACCCGGGACATAACGGTTCGTAGGTATTTT
TRBJ1-2 | NA | TRBV19 | NA | CASNNREDYGYTF | TGTGCCAGTAATAACAGGGAAGACTATGGCTACACCTTC
TRBJ2-1 | NA | TRBV10-3 | TRBD1 | CAIASDRAKYNEQFF | TGTGCCATCGCCTCAGACAGGGCAAAGTACAATGAGCAGTTCTTC
TRBJ1-1 | NA | TRBV19 | NA | CASSITGPPMNTEAFF | TGTGCCAGTAGTATTACGGGTCCGCCCATGAACACTGAAGCTTTCTTT
TRBJ2-5 | NA | TRBV4-2 | TRBD2 | CASSQEASGGAGYF | TGTGCCAGCAGCCAAGAAGCTAGCGGGGGGGCAGGGTACTTC
TRBJ1-1 | NA | TRBV11-2 | NA | CASSRGMRNPEAFF | TGTGCCAGCAGCCGGGGGATGCGGAACCCTGAAGCTTTCTTT
TRBJ2-1 | NA | TRBV7-8 | TRBD2 | CASSPSRLAGINEQFF | TGTGCCAGCAGTCCGTCGCGACTAGCGGGGATCAATGAGCAGTTCTTC
TRBJ1-3 | NA | TRBV28 | NA | CASSLPSGYSSSGNTIYF | TGTGCCAGCAGTCTACCCTCGGGATACAGTAGCTCTGGAAACACCATATATTTT
TRBJ2-1 | NA | TRBV2 | NA | CASSEGKIRSGEQFF | TGTGCCAGCAGTGAAGGAAAGATACGGTCGGGTGAGCAGTTCTTC